This TCR beta chain is drawn from a study of OX40 agonist ivuxolimab in advanced cancers. Study background: Ivuxolimab, an antibody that agonizes OX40 (CD134), was administered to the patients.

Generated by immunoSEQ multiplex PCR, the TCRdb table keeps only in-frame clones and is missing some. This repertoire shows 31,000 or so clones, roughly 79% found once; its top ten account for about 22%. This CDR3 has 15 amino acids. The J segment lost 8 bases and the V segment lost 4 bases, leaving 11 bases of the junction unmatched. The germline CDR1 and CDR2 sequences are MNHNY and SVGAGI (reference sequence). Sequencing used CD4+ or CD8+ T cells sorted from blood, obtained in a trial of the OX40 agonist ivuxolimab. The gene calls are TRBV6-6 and TRBJ1-2; 9 bases are a match to TRBD1. This sequence originates from an adult with an advanced solid tumor such as melanoma, head and neck, liver or kidney cancer. Here the CDR3 reads CASSSAGTGNNGYTF. CDR3 sequence (DNA): TGTGCCAGCAGTTCCGCTGGGACAGGGAATAACGGCTACACCTTC.